This is a list of T cell receptor beta chains from one sample in a study of early T cells in non-severe SARS-CoV-2 infection. TCRdb used MiXCR to reprocess the 5' RACE reads, holding one entry per CDR3 protein. The sample shows around 67,000 distinct CDR3 sequences, 11% of them seen only once. The specimen was whole blood, collected at baseline. The receptor source for this set is an adult who was a healthcare worker with PCR-confirmed SARS-CoV-2 infection or an uninfected control (not recorded which). Both conserved end residues are part of each CDR3. Each record gives: J gene, clone size, D gene, CDR3 length, V gene, CDR3 protein, CDR3 DNA. A D gene is named only where the DNA matches it firmly. Part of the rows lack a size; the others show once, few, many or a class for expanded clones.

TRBJ2-7,few,-,15,TRBV6-6,CASNSQREGVYEQYF,TGTGCCAGCAACTCCCAGAGAGAGGGCGTCTACGAGCAGTACTTC
TRBJ1-1,-,-,15,TRBV5-1,CASSLEGRSNTEAFF,TGCGCCAGCAGCTTGGAGGGCAGATCGAACACTGAAGCTTTCTTT
TRBJ2-7,few,TRBD2,15,TRBV12-3/TRBV12-4,CASSFCGSGCYEQYF,TGTGCCAGCAGTTTTTGCGGGAGCGGGTGCTACGAGCAGTACTTC
TRBJ2-7,few,TRBD2,13,TRBV7-9,CASSERLAGEQYF,TGTGCCAGCAGCGAAAGACTAGCTGGCGAGCAGTACTTC
TRBJ1-4,-,-,15,TRBV25-1,CASSPPDRIEEKLFF,TGTGCCAGCAGCCCACCTGACAGGATAGAAGAAAAACTGTTTTTT
TRBJ2-7,-,-,13,TRBV11-2,CASSSTDFYEQYF,TGTGCCAGCAGCTCTACTGATTTCTACGAGCAGTACTTC
TRBJ1-1,-,TRBD1,18,TRBV5-1,CASSKQTGGENWNTEAFF,TGCGCCAGCAGCAAACAGACAGGGGGCGAGAATTGGAACACTGAAGCTTTCTTT
TRBJ1-1,medium-sized,TRBD1,13,TRBV7-2,CANTGTGGPEAFF,TGTGCCAACACCGGGACAGGGGGCCCTGAAGCTTTCTTT
TRBJ2-5,few,-,12,TRBV6-5,CASSRDGGTQYF,TGTGCCAGCAGTCGGGACGGCGGGACCCAGTACTTC
TRBJ2-1,few,-,16,TRBV3-1,CASSHLLSGGNNEQFF,TGTGCCAGCAGCCACCTTTTGAGCGGAGGGAACAATGAGCAGTTCTTC
TRBJ2-3,-,-,15,TRBV5-4,CASSMRGAYTDTQYF,TGTGCCAGCAGCATGCGGGGTGCCTACACAGATACGCAGTATTTT
TRBJ2-5,many,TRBD2,17,TRBV9,CASSVGLAGASQETQYF,TGTGCCAGCAGCGTAGGCCTAGCGGGGGCCTCCCAAGAGACCCAGTACTTC
TRBJ1-1,few,-,17,TRBV7-9,CASSSPTGGLVESEAFF,TGTGCCAGCAGCTCACCTACGGGGGGACTAGTTGAGAGTGAAGCTTTCTTT
TRBJ2-3,-,-,14,TRBV28,CASSSGAITDTQYF,TGTGCCAGCAGCTCCGGGGCTATCACAGATACGCAGTATTTT
TRBJ2-3,many,-,14,TRBV5-5,CASSFLAYTDTQYF,TGTGCCAGCAGCTTTTTGGCTTACACAGATACGCAGTATTTT
TRBJ1-2,-,-,15,TRBV27,CASSPISRLNYGYTF,TGTGCCAGCAGTCCCATATCCCGACTAAACTATGGCTACACCTTC
TRBJ2-3,-,-,15,TRBV27,CASSLRTPSTDTQYF,TGTGCCAGCAGTTTACGGACTCCAAGCACAGATACGCAGTATTTT
TRBJ2-7,few,-,13,TRBV11-2,CASNDATAYEQYF,TGTGCCAGCAATGATGCGACAGCCTACGAGCAGTACTTC
TRBJ2-3,-,-,15,TRBV4-3,CASSQDRGSTDTQYF,TGCGCCAGCAGCCAAGATAGGGGTTCGACAGATACGCAGTATTTT
TRBJ1-3,-,-,15,TRBV10-2,CASSSIKISGNTIYF,TGCGCCAGCAGTAGCATAAAAATCTCTGGAAACACCATATATTTT
TRBJ1-4,-,TRBD1,23,TRBV6-1,CASRPPGQGAWGTGRATNEKLFF,TGTGCCAGCAGACCACCGGGACAGGGGGCCTGGGGGACCGGGCGTGCAACTAATGAAAAACTGTTTTTT
TRBJ2-5,-,-,12,TRBV7-2,CASSLTKETQYF,TGTGCCAGCAGCTTGACAAAAGAGACCCAGTACTTC
TRBJ2-1,many,-,14,TRBV18,CASSPIVSVNEQFF,TGTGCCAGCTCACCAATTGTATCGGTCAATGAGCAGTTCTTC
TRBJ2-4,few,TRBD2,18,TRBV7-2,CASSRRHSGYLAKNIQYF,TGTGCCAGCAGCCGCCGCCATAGCGGGTATCTAGCCAAAAACATTCAGTACTTC
TRBJ2-7,few,TRBD2,14,TRBV9,CASSVVSSGVEQYF,TGTGCCAGCAGCGTAGTTTCTAGCGGGGTAGAGCAGTACTTC
TRBJ2-3,many,TRBD2,17,TRBV11-2,CASSFAGGTRGTDTQYF,TGTGCCAGCAGCTTCGCGGGAGGGACTCGGGGCACAGATACGCAGTATTTT
TRBJ2-5,-,TRBD1,14,TRBV7-2,CASSSAGTGKTQYF,TGTGCCAGCAGCTCGGCCGGGACAGGGAAGACCCAGTACTTC
TRBJ2-3,many,-,17,TRBV29-1,CSVPLRTADRSTDTQYF,TGCAGCGTTCCCCTCCGGACTGCGGACCGTAGCACAGATACGCAGTATTTT